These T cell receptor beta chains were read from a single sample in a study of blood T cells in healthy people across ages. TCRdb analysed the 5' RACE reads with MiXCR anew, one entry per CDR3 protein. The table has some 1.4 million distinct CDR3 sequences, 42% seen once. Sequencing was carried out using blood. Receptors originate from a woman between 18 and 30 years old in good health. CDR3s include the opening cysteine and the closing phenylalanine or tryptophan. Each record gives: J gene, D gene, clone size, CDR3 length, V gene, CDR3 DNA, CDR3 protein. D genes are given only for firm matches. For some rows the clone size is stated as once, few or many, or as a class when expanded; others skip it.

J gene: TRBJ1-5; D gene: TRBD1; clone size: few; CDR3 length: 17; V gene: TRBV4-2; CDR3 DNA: TGTGCCAGCAGCCAACCCGGGACAGGGGGCGGGAATCAGCCCCAGCATTTT; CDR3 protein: CASSQPGTGGGNQPQHF
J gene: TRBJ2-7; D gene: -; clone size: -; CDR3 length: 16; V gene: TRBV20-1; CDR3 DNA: TGCAGTGCTAGTTCGTCAGGGGGTAGCGGCTCCTACGAGCAGTACTTC; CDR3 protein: CSASSSGGSGSYEQYF
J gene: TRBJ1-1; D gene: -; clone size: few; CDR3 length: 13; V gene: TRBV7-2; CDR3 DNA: TGTGCCAGCAGCTTATTCTCTGGCGCTGAAGCTTTCTTT; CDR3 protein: CASSLFSGAEAFF
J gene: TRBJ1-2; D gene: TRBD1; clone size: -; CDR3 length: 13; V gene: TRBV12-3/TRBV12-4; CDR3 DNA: TGTGCCAGCACCAAGGACAGGGGCGAAGGCTACACCTTC; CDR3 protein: CASTKDRGEGYTF
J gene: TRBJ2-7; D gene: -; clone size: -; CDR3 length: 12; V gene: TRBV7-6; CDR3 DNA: TGTGCCAGCGGGAGTGCTTCCTACGAGCAGTACTTC; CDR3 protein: CASGSASYEQYF
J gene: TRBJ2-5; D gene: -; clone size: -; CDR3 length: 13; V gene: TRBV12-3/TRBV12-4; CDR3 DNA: TGTGCCAGCAGTTTTGTCCCGAAAGAGACCCAGTACTTC; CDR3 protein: CASSFVPKETQYF
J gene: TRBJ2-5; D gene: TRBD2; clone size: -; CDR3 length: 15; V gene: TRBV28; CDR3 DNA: TGTGCCAGCAGTAGGGGAGCAGCGGGGGAAGAGACCCAGTACTTC; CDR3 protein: CASSRGAAGEETQYF
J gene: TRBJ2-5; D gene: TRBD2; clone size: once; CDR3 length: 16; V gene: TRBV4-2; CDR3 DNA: TGTGCCAGCAGCCAGACGGATGGCGGGAGCCAAGAGACCCAGTACTTC; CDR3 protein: CASSQTDGGSQETQYF
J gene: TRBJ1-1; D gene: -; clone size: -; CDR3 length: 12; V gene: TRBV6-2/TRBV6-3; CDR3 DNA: TGTGCCAGCAGAGGGGGGCAAACTGAAGCTTTCTTT; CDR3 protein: CASRGGQTEAFF
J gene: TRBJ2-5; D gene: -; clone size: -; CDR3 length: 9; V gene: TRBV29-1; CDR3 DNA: TGCAGCGCCGAAGAGACCCAGTACTTC; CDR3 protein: CSAEETQYF
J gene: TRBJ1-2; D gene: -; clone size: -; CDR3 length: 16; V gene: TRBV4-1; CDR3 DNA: TGCGCCAGCAGCCAAGATGGCGGGCAGAAGAAGGATGGCTACACCTTC; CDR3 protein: CASSQDGGQKKDGYTF
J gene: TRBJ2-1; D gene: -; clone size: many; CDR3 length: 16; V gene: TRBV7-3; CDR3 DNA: TGTGCCAGCAGCTTAATGGCGGGAATCTCCTACAATGAGCAGTTCTTC; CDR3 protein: CASSLMAGISYNEQFF
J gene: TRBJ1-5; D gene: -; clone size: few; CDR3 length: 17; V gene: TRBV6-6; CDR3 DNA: TGTGCCAGCAGGAACCCGCTATCGGGTTATAGCAATCAGCCCCAGCATTTT; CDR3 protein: CASRNPLSGYSNQPQHF
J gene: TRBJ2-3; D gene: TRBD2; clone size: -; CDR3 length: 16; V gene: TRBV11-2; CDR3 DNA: TGTGCCAGCAGCTTAGCGGGACTAGCGGGGTCAGATACGCAGTATTTT; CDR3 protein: CASSLAGLAGSDTQYF
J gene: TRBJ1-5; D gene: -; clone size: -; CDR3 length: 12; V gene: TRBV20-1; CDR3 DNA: TGCAGTGTTGGCAGGGGAGGCCAGCCCCAGCATTTT; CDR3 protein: CSVGRGGQPQHF
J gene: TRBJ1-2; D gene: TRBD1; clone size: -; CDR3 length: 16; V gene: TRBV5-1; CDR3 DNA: TGCGCCAGCAGCTTAACCACAGGGGACAACAACTATGGCTACACCTTC; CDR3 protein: CASSLTTGDNNYGYTF
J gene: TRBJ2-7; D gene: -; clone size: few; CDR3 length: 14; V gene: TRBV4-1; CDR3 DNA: TGCGCCAGCAGCCCTTATCACGGCACCTACGAGCAGTACTTC; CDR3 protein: CASSPYHGTYEQYF
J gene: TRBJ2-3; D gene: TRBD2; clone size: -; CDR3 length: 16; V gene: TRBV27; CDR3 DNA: TGTGCCAGCAGTTCCCGGGGGGTAGCGGGTACAGATACGCAGTATTTT; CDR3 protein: CASSSRGVAGTDTQYF
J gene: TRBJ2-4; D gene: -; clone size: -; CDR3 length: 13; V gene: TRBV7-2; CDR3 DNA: TGTGCCAGCAGCCCTGAGCCCCCTAATAATCAGTACTTC; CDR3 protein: CASSPEPPNNQYF
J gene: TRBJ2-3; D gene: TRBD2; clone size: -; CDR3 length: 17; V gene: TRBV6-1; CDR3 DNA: TGTGCCAGCAGTGGAGGCTGGACTAGCGGGATGGCAGATACGCAGTATTTT; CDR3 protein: CASSGGWTSGMADTQYF
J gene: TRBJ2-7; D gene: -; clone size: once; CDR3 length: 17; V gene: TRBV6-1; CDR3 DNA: TGTGCCAGCACCATCGGGGGCGGGGGAACCTCCTACAATGAGCAGTACTTC; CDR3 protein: CASTIGGGGTSYNEQYF
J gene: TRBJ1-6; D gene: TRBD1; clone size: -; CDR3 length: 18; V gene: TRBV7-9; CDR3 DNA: TGTGCCAGCAGCTTCCTCGTACTCCACAGGGGCGCCAATTCACCCCTCCACTTT; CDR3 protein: CASSFLVLHRGANSPLHF
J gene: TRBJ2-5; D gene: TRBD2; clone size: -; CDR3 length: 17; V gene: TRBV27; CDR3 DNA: TGTGCCAGCAATCCTAAGGGGAGCGGGGGGCCAAGAGAGACCCAGTACTTC; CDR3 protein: CASNPKGSGGPRETQYF
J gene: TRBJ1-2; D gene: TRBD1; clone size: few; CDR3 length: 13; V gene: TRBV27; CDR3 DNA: TGTGCCAGCAGCCAGACAGGGGTCTATGGCTACACCTTC; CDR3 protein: CASSQTGVYGYTF
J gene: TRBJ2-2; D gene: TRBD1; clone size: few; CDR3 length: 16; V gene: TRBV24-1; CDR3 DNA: TGTGCCACCAGTGAGTGGGACAGAACCAACACCGGGGAGCTGTTTTTT; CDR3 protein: CATSEWDRTNTGELFF
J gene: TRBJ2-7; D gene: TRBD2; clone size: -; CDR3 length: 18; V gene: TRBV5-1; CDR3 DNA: TGCGCCAGCAGCCCACCGACTAGCGGGGCCAGGGGCACCTACGAGCAGTACTTC; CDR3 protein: CASSPPTSGARGTYEQYF
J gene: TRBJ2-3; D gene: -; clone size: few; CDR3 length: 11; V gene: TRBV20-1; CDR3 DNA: TGCAGTGCTAGAGCAGCCATGCCGCAGTATTTT; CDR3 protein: CSARAAMPQYF
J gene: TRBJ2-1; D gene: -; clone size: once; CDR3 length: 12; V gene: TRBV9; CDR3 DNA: TGTGCCAGCAGCGTAGGTCCCGGAGAGCAGTTCTTC; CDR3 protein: CASSVGPGEQFF
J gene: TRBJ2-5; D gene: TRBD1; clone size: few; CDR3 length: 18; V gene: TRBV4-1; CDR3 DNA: TGCGCCAGCAGCCAGGACCGATCCGGGACAGGCGTACAAGAGACCCAGTACTTC; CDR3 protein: CASSQDRSGTGVQETQYF
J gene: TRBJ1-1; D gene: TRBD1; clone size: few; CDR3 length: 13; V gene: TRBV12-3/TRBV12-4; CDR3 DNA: TGTGCCAGCAGTTTGGCGGGACAGACGGAAGCTTTCTTT; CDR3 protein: CASSLAGQTEAFF
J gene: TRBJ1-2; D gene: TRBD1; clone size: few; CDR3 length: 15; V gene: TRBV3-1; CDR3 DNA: TGTGCCAGCAGCCCAGAGGACAGGGGGATCTATGGCTACACCTTC; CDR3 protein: CASSPEDRGIYGYTF
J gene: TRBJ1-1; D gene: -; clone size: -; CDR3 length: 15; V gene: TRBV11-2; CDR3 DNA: TGTGCCAGCAGACCACATTCAGGGGCGAGCACTGAAGCTTTCTTT; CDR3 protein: CASRPHSGASTEAFF
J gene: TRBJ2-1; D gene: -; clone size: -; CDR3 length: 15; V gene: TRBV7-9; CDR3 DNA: TGTGCCAGCAGGACGGGGCTACCCTCCTACAATGAGCAGTTCTTC; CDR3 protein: CASRTGLPSYNEQFF
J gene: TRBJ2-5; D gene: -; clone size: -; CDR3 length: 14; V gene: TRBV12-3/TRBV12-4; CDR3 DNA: TGTGCCAGCAGTTCCATGGCAGCTCAAGAGACCCAGTACTTC; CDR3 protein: CASSSMAAQETQYF
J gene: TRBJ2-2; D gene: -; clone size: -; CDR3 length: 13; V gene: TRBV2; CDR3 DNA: TGTGCCAGCAGTATACGACAGACCGGGGAGCTGTTTTTT; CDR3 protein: CASSIRQTGELFF
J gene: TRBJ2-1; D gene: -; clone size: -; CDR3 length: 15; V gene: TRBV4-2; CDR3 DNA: TGTGCCAGCAGCCAAGAGGGCACAGGGAACAATGAGCAGTTCTTC; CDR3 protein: CASSQEGTGNNEQFF
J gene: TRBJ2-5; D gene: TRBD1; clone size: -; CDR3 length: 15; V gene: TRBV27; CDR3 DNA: TGTGCCAGCAGCCAAGGGACAGGGTCGCAAGAGACCCAGTACTTC; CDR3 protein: CASSQGTGSQETQYF
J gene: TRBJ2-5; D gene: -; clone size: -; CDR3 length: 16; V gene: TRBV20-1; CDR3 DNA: TGCAGTGCTAGAGCCTTTAACCCAGGGGCCGACAATGAGCAGTACTTC; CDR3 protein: CSARAFNPGADNEQYF
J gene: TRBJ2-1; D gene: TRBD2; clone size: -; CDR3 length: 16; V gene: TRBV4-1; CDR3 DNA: TGCGCCAGCAGCCAAGATCCCACTAGCGGGGGGAATGAGCAGTTCTTC; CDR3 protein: CASSQDPTSGGNEQFF
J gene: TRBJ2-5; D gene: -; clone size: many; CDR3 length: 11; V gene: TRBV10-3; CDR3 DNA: TGTGCCATCAGTAATAGGGAGACCCAGTACTTC; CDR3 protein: CAISNRETQYF
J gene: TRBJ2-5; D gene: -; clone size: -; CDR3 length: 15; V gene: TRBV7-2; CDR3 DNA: TGTGCCAGCAGCTTCGGGAGATCTAAGGGGAATGAGCAGTACTTC; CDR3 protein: CASSFGRSKGNEQYF
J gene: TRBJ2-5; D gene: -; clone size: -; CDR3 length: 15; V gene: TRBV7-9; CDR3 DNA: TGTGCCAGCAGCTTTAGTGTCCGTCCACAAGAGACCCAGTACTTC; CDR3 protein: CASSFSVRPQETQYF
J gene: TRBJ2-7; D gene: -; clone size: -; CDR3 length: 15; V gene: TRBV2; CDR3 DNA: TGTGCCAGCGAAACAATCGACAGGAACGGGGGCGAGCAGTACTTC; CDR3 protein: CASETIDRNGGEQYF
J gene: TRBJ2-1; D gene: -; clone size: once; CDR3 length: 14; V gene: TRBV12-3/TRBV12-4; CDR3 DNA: TGTGCCAGCAGCCGGAGGACCCTGAACAATGAGCAGTTCTTC; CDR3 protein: CASSRRTLNNEQFF
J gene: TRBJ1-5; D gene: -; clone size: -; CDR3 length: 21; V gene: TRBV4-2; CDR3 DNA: TGTGCCAGCAGCCAAGCGGGAATCCGACAGTCGTTTCCCCTATCCGGTCAGCCCCAGCATTTT; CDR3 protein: CASSQAGIRQSFPLSGQPQHF
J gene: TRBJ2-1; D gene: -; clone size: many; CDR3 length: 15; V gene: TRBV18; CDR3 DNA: TGTGCCAGCTCACCACGGCAGAATGGTATGGATGAGCAGTTCTTC; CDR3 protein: CASSPRQNGMDEQFF
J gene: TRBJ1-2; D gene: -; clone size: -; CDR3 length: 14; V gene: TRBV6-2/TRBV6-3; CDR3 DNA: TGTGCCAGCAGTTACTCGATGAAGGCTCAGGGCTACACCTTC; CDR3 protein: CASSYSMKAQGYTF